The entry below gives a single T cell receptor (beta chain) sequence along with its context. The antigen this receptor binds is unknown. The CDR3 measures 17 amino acids from cysteine to phenylalanine. CDR3 DNA only is kept here, 51 bases in frame from base 1. Looking up the germline V gene yields CDR1 MRHNA and CDR2 SNTAGT. The V end gives up 9 bases and the J end 0 bases, leaving 10 bases in the junction not matched to a gene. Library generation was performed with the immunoSEQ multiplex PCR assay. The multiplex PCR relied on a mix of 60 forward primers for TCR Vbeta segments and 13 reverse primers for TCR Jbeta segments. A multiplex PCR assay on genomic DNA amplified the CDR3 region of rearranged TCR beta genes. The Illumina HiSeq System was used to sequence the amplified TCR beta libraries as 87-base-pair reads. As for the original processing: Across the roughly 600 repertoires, a later analysis counted approximately 75 million unique TCR beta chains, some 11 million of which were shared by at least two donors. To remove PCR and sequencing errors, raw reads were error-corrected and collapsed into unique sequences using a nearest-neighbor algorithm that merged closely related sequences. V, D and J gene segments were assigned by aligning CDR3 sequences to IMGT reference sequences. For a sequence to be retained, a match of at least six nucleotides was required to both a V gene segment and a J gene segment. A rearrangement counted as productive if the CDR3 had no stop codons and remained in frame with V and J, and every other rearrangement counted as non-productive. CDR3 was defined by IMGT convention, running from the second conserved V-encoded cysteine to the conserved J-encoded phenylalanine. The earlier analysis of about 530 of the donors excluded any sequence lacking an unambiguous match to a single V gene segment. In an earlier analysis of 500 to 750 of the donors, V segments were called functional above 56.7% productive rearrangements and were called segregating when the between-donor standard deviation exceeded 5%. A statistical classification framework was built to diagnose cytomegalovirus status from the catalog of TCR beta chain sequences. V and J gene assignment, in a later analysis, came from comparing TCR nucleotide sequences with IMGT/GENE-DB human TR gene sequences. The TCRdist pipeline was used in a later analysis to assign CDR3 sequences and most-parsimonious VDJ recombination scenarios. A later analysis defined each TCR beta chain by its CDR3 amino acid sequence plus V-gene family, and excluded reads lacking a unique V-gene family. A later analysis removed 500 to 650 highly shared, low-generation-probability nucleotide sequences to deal with suspected cross-contamination and a sequencing artifact. A later analysis calculated a clonal expansion index for each public chain from normalized within-repertoire ranks of inferred template counts. Generation probabilities in a later analysis came from a VDJ recombination model fitted to out-of-frame rearrangements, and those results were checked against IGoR. In a later analysis, TCR-TCR, TCR-HLA and TCR-CMV co-occurrence was scored with hypergeometric tests, and a repertoire-size bias correction was applied to TCR pairs. A later analysis estimated false discovery rates by permuting HLA or CMV assignments 20 times. In a later analysis, co-occurring TCRs were grouped using DBSCAN, and TCRdist sequence similarity was added for clustering within HLA-allele-positive subsets. Co-occurrence clustering excluded repertoires with fewer than 30,000 or more than 120,000 public chains, plus five with anomalous nucleotide sharing. TCRdb provides this immuneACCESS table in a form limited to in-frame rearrangements. Some clones are lacking; in checked studies, under half of them reflect an unresolved V gene, and why the rest are absent is not known. Clone size and the V and J calls come from that table; the DNA yielded D and trimming. The table kept for this sample lists nearly 200,000 clones. Clones ranked in the top ten supply approximately 0.74% of the sample.

The cohort consisted of 650 to 700 healthy bone marrow donors. Cohort members were all nominally healthy when sampled, although unrecorded immune exposures were likely present. The donor tested CMV seronegative and was one of the 352 seronegative cohort members. Each donor provided a peripheral blood sample, and peripheral blood mononuclear cells were used for TCR beta sequencing. Genomic DNA was extracted from the blood cell samples with the Qiagen DNeasy Blood Extraction Kit. This sample stems from a study of cytomegalovirus exposure and HLA in healthy donors (dated by TCRdb to 2015 to 2018). As for the study more broadly: According to an earlier analysis of 587 of the donors, about 179 million T cells yielded approximately 120 million unique TCR beta sequences and approximately 300 Gb of sequence data. An early release that covered roughly 600 HLA-typed donors contained about 300 gigabases of sequencing data and 65 million to 100 million unique TCR sequences. Of the approximately 400 genotyped donors, 65% to 90% were placed in the genetic ancestry cluster associated with self-reported Caucasian donors. The study aimed to test whether signatures of past pathogen exposure could be identified by cataloging public T cell receptors. Using immunosequencing, the study profiled T cell repertoires from fewer than 700 subjects and related those repertoires to cytomegalovirus serostatus. In addition to the first cohort of 666 subjects, a separate validation cohort of 130 or so different subjects was used. To predict cytomegalovirus infection status, the study brought together high-throughput TCR immunosequencing, statistical association of individual TCRs with disease status, and machine learning. A later analysis re-examined previously published TCR beta repertoires from more than 600 donors and added high-resolution HLA genotyping to investigate patterns of TCR occurrence. Rather than using new phenotypic data, the later analysis identified candidate immune exposures from TCR beta sequences and from how often those sequences occurred across donors. In an earlier analysis of roughly 540 of the donors, high-throughput TCR beta sequencing was used to judge whether each TCR beta V gene segment behaved as functional or pseudogenic. Alongside the repertoire data, information on donor age, sex, ethnicity and CMV serostatus was compiled. A later genetic analysis used genome-wide SNP genotypes for about 65% of the roughly 670 donors, treating that subset as a discovery cohort. All discovery cohort repertoires had been generated using a single sequencing platform. Both class I and class II loci were covered by HLA typing, at four-digit resolution. The number of typed donors differed by locus: about 629-630 for A, B, C, DRB1 and DQB1; some 540 for DQA1; approximately 600 for DPA1; and 400 to 480 for DPB1. Five DR-DQ haplotypes were handled as single units for association and clustering because linkage in the cohort was strong. On average, around 230,000 unique TCR beta nucleotide sequences were sequenced per donor among 350 to 400 genotyped donors of the cohort, with approximately 18% of those sequences being non-productive.

General conclusions and limits of the study: According to a later analysis, parvovirus B19, influenza, CMV and Epstein-Barr virus appeared linked to several top co-occurrence clusters. A few of the identified cytomegalovirus-associated TCR beta chains were confirmed in vitro to be specific for cytomegalovirus antigens. The study gave a list of some 150 TCR beta chains associated with cytomegalovirus. Strong co-occurrence of HLA alleles, especially DR and DQ, made assigning TCR associations to individual alleles difficult. The earlier analysis of 587 of the donors excluded roughly 17 rarely observed V segments, including chromosome 9 orphons, because counts were too low. Roughly uniform sequencing depth across donors was assumed in presence/absence analyses, although this assumption may not hold. A further reported finding was that TCR beta sequences accurately predicted the HLA-A and HLA-B alleles for most subjects in the first cohort. In a later genetic analysis, fewer N-insertions in productive TCRs were reported among donors in an Asian-associated ancestry cluster than the approximately 710-donor mean. A later analysis found that HLA-associated TCR beta chains were more clonally expanded and had lower generation probabilities than equally common non-associated chains. A later analysis found that TCR association rates varied across HLA loci, with DRB1 alleles showing the most associated TCRs and HLA-C alleles the fewest. At a false discovery rate of 0.05, a later analysis linked about 16,000 TCR beta sequences to specific HLA alleles. A later analysis found that most CMV-associated TCR beta chains appeared HLA-restricted, with HLA associations seemingly driven largely by CMV exposure. In an earlier analysis of around 500 of the donors, most TCR beta V segments appeared in productive rearrangements about 90% or about 30% of the time, broadly matching IMGT annotations. A group of highly shared sequence variants was considered likely to be a technical artifact of the sequencing pipeline. The classifier was reported to diagnose cytomegalovirus status with high specificity and sensitivity in both the original cohort and the validation cohort. An association between a missense DCLRE1C variant and V-gene and J-gene trimming of TCR beta chains was found in a later genetic analysis and replicated in an independent cohort. The authors suggested that the approach could potentially be generalized to other disease states and immunological phenotypes. HLA typing was unavailable for some donors at each locus, so association tests used only the typed subset. Correlated functional status among segregating V segments might reflect linkage disequilibrium, but an unknown experimental factor could not be ruled out. In this cohort, only TCR beta chains were sequenced, and detectable features were limited by the absence of alpha or paired-chain data. While some public TCRs were present in many individuals, most TCR sequences turned up only very rarely across donors. The 87-base-pair reads could not distinguish some IMGT-functional V segments, including TRBV6-2 and TRBV6-3, so those segments were excluded. The only immune exposure information available for the cohort was CMV serostatus.

The sequence derives from a boy aged 5-17 years in good health and CMV-seronegative. Recombination joined TRBV6-4 with TRBJ2-3; 12 bases in between match TRBD2. The sequencing sample was made of PBMCs. The CDR3 is CASSPRGTSGSTDTQYF. The nucleotide sequence is TGTGCCAGTTCTCCGAGGGGGACTAGCGGGAGCACAGATACGCAGTATTTT.